This T cell receptor beta chain originates from a study of T cells after yellow fever vaccination. Study-wide findings and caveats: The bulk population could contribute abundant contaminating clonotypes to FACS-sorted repertoires.

Using its own MiXCR run on the 5' RACE reads, TCRdb lists one record per CDR3 protein. This sample has roughly 520,000 distinct CDR3 sequences; 21% occur once, and the top ten carry roughly a sixth. Concerning this clonotype itself: The antigen remains unidentified.

The sample consisted of PBMCs, taken roughly 20 days after the first yellow fever vaccination. The sequence came from a man younger than 30 who received the YFV17D yellow fever vaccine.

The CDR3 bases are TGTGCCAGCAGTTCCCGCTCACCCCTCCACTTT. Its translation: CASSSRSPLHF. V gene TRBV6-6 combines with J gene TRBJ1-6; D not certain. This CDR3 is 11 amino acids long. Per germline, CDR1 MNHNY and CDR2 SVGAGI (reference sequence). V was cut by 4 bases and J by 10 bases, with 5 bases left in between.